This T cell receptor beta chain was identified in a study of Ad26.COV2.S vaccination and SARS-CoV-2 variants. As for the study in general: Donor was in the COV1001 Ad26.COV2.S trial arm. By the intramuscular route, Ad26.COV2.S was given once, or twice 56 days apart.

A note on this clone: What it recognizes is unknown.

The data were produced by immunoSEQ multiplex PCR, yet TCRdb's version contains in-frame clones alone and is incomplete. The data show about half a million clones, about 89% seen once. Study observations and caveats: Substantial breadth in spike-specific CD8+ and CD4+ T cell responses was reportedly seen after vaccination.

Treatment described: 15 to 20 received Ad26.COV2.S at low or high dose, single or two shots; about five received placebo; per-sample allocation not given. Samples analyzed were those drawn on day 63 after the first vaccine or placebo injection. Trimming took off 6 bases at V and 7 bases at J, with 26 bases between the two ends. The CDR3 loop spans 17 amino acids. Germline CDR1 and CDR2: KGHDR and SFDVKD. This specimen consisted of peripheral blood, obtained in a trial of Ad26.COV2.S vaccine versus placebo. V gene TRBV24-1 combines with J gene TRBJ2-5; possibly TRBD1 for D (5 bases). This clonotype was obtained from a person aged 18-60 years who received the Ad26.COV2.S COVID-19 vaccine or a placebo. The CDR3 nucleotides are TGTGCCACCAGTACCCCTCACAGACAGTCCCGCTCCAGGACCCAGTACTTC. Amino acids: CATSTPHRQSRSRTQYF.